This T cell receptor (beta chain) derives from a study of T cell clusters in autoimmune cytopenias. This CDR3 region has 17 residues. The germline gives CDR1 SEHNR, CDR2 FQNEAQ (reference sequence). TRB was amplified by touch-down multiplex PCR, primer pools A and B combined. TCRdb processed the multiplex PCR reads again and assigns one entry to each CDR3 protein, with no DNA. Found here are 5,000 to 5,500 distinct CDR3 sequences; the top ten clones hold roughly 28%. This clonotype is called medium-sized based on its frequency. TRB amplification used 250 ng of peripheral blood genomic DNA. The sequenced sample consisted of peripheral blood. The V and J genes are TRBV7-9 and TRBJ1-2; the TRBD1 assignment by TCRdb is unverifiable without DNA. The clonotype was recovered from a human donor with an autoimmune cytopenia or autoimmune hepatitis (not recorded which). The CDR3 sequence is CASSPGTGGARTYGYTF.